Below, one T cell receptor beta chain is given with its context. Its antigen is not identified. These data belong to a study of cytomegalovirus exposure and HLA in healthy donors. Study-wide points: In vitro data verified three CMV-associated chains as specific for CMV antigens.

Assay used: immunoSEQ multiplex PCR; TCRdb lists only in-frame clones, some missing. The table shows some 170,000 clones, with 85% to 90% occurring only once. This clonotype originated in a woman aged 25-40 years in good health and CMV-seronegative. Sample: PBMCs.

CDR3 amino acids: CASSQDRTGGSYEQYF. The CDR3 region has the DNA TGCGCCAGCAGCCAAGATAGGACAGGGGGCTCCTACGAGCAGTACTTC. The chain joins TRBV4-1 to TRBJ2-7, with 10 bases fitting TRBD1. CDR1 MGHRA and CDR2 YSYEKL come from the germline V gene. With 0 bases clipped from V and 0 bases from J, the junction kept 2 bases outside the gene matches. This CDR3 contains 16 residues.